This TCR beta chain is from a study of shared clonotypes between healthy human individuals. Only in-frame clones appear in the TCRdb table, and some are missing; sequencing was by immunoSEQ multiplex PCR. The sample has millions of clones, 90% to 95% seen once. The germline V gene has CDR1 WNHNN and CDR2 SYGVQD (reference sequence). The V and J ends lost 5 bases and 4 bases respectively, with 20 bases between them. The CDR3 extends over 16 amino acids. Memory CD4+ cells were the fraction left after CD45RA+ naive selection. Sequenced: naive CD4+ T cells sorted from blood. Subset of the sample: CD45RA+ positively selected. This receptor was identified in a man younger than 35 in good health. V and J are TRBV10-1 and TRBJ2-5, with D possibly TRBD2 on 6 matching bases. The CDR3 sequence: CASSPRKAGNSETQYF. The CDR3 region has the DNA TGCGCCAGCAGTCCGAGAAAGGCGGGAAACTCAGAGACCCAGTACTTC.